This TCR beta chain was recorded in a study of regulatory T cells in long-lasting Graves disease (dated by TCRdb to the early 2020s). About the full investigation: To count as having persistent Graves' disease, a patient had to have received antithyroid drug treatment for over 5 years with TSH receptor autoantibodies remaining persistently positive. Peripheral blood TCR sequencing and RNA sequencing compared persistent Graves' disease patients with newly diagnosed Graves' disease patients. The study was registered as a clinical trial and conducted in China. A total of roughly 35 samples underwent TCR sequencing, from roughly 13 patients with persistent Graves' disease and about 20 patients with newly diagnosed Graves' disease. Persistent Graves' disease patients in the clinical cohort had taken antithyroid drugs for about 10.3 years on average.

This clonotype has at least ten counts. Its antigen has not been determined. No much larger clone exists at a distance of one base, and base qualities are not known. General conclusions and limits of the study: Compared with newly diagnosed patients, patients with persistent Graves' disease had lower TCR Shannon entropy and fewer highly expanded clones, which suggests clonal expansion. A larger number of public clonotypes was shared among persistent patients (around 2,700) than among newly diagnosed patients (around 890). Sequencing and analysis were limited to the TCR beta chain. The study examined only peripheral blood because the primary lesion, thyroid tissue, could not be accessed. Persistent disease showed preferential use of TRBV28, TRBJ1-2 and TRBJ2-5, whereas newly diagnosed disease favored TRBV20-1 and TRBJ2-1. The authors acknowledged the small sample size as a limitation that may reduce accuracy.

This specimen's time point label, per the study, means: persistent/refractory GD, antithyroid drugs over 5 years with positive TRAb. For both TCR sequencing and RNA sequencing, RNA was extracted from PBMCs using TRIzol. The diagnosis of Graves' disease followed American Thyroid Association guidelines. Recruitment of patients was carried out at an endocrinology department in Xi'an, China. Each patient gave about 10 milliliters of peripheral blood, collected in an EDTA anticoagulant tube. Ficoll Paque Plus density gradient separation was used to isolate PBMCs, and no additional T cell sorting was done. RNA quality was checked with an Agilent 2100 Bioanalyzer and agarose gel, and concentration with a NanoDrop 2000. Receptor libraries were prepared by multiplex PCR. These reads were obtained on an Illumina HiSeq 4000. iRepertoire HTBI primers and Arm-PCR amplification of CDR3 regions were used to construct TCR beta libraries. Gel purification was performed on PCR products prior to sequencing. Regarding the original processing steps: Across samples, 60 to 70 TRBV and 15 or so TRBJ segments were identified and used for gene usage analysis of CDR3 amino acid clonotypes. COPE and FqMerger were used to merge filtered high-quality paired reads into contigs. BLAST was used to align contigs to IMGT TRBV, TRBD and TRBJ reference genes, and CDR3 was defined according to IMGT. Any clonotype with a frequency above 0.1% was classified as a highly expanded clone. Repertoire diversity was measured by Shannon entropy, and V-J evenness by the Gini coefficient. Public clonotypes were defined as clonotypes shared by more than one individual. In-frame beta chains were kept once TCRdb had trimmed the public reads at Q25 with fastp and called clones with MiXCR. Each record represents a unique CDR3 protein, reported with the most common genes and DNA among its rows. In this record, the V and J calls reflect TCRdb's handling and not the investigators' own analysis. Present in this sample are 400,000 to 500,000 distinct CDR3 sequences, about a fifth of which were seen just once. The top ten constitute 7% to 9.5% of the sample.

V is cut by 3 bases and J by 0 bases, and the space between the germline ends is 8 bases. The CDR3 has 14 amino acids, counting the end cysteine and phenylalanine. The CDR3 DNA has 42 bases and is translated from base 1. CDR1 and CDR2, per the germline V gene, are MNHEY and SVGEGT. The receptor chain draws on TRBV6-2 or TRBV6-3 and TRBJ2-5, with no confidently assigned D gene. The input for sequencing was peripheral blood mononuclear cells (PBMCs), taken when the disease was refractory, from a patient treated with antithyroid drugs. The source of this sequence is a female donor with Graves disease. The CDR3 reads as follows: CASSYGQYQETQYF. The DNA reads TGTGCCAGCAGTTATGGCCAGTACCAAGAGACCCAGTACTTC.